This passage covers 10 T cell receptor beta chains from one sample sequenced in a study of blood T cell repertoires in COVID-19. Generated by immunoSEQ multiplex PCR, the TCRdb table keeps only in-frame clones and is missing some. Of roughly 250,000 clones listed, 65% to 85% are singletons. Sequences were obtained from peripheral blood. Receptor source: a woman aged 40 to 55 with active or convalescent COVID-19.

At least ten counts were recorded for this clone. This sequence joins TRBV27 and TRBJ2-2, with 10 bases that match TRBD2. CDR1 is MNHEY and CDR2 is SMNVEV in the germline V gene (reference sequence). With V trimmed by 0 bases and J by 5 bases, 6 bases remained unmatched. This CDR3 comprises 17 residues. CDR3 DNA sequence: TGTGCCAGCAGTTTATCTACTAGCGGGGAGGTTACCGGGGAGCTGTTTTTT. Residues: CASSLSTSGEVTGELFF.

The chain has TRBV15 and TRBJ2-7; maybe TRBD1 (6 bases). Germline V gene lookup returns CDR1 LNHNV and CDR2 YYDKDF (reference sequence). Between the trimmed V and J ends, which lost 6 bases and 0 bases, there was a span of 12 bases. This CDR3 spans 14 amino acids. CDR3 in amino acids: CATSPTGISYEQYF. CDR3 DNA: TGTGCCACCAGTCCGACAGGAATCTCCTACGAGCAGTACTTC.

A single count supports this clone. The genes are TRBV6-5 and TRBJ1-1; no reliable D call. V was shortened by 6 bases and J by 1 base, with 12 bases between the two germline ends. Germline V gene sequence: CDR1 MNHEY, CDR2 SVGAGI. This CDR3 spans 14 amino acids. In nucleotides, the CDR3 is TGTGCCAGCAGCCTCGAGGGAGGGAACACTGAAGCTTTCTTT. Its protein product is CASSLEGGNTEAFF.

CDR3 in DNA: TGCGCCAGCAGCCCGGGACAGGGGACCCACAATGAGCAGTTCTTC. Amino acid sequence: CASSPGQGTHNEQFF. The J gene is TRBJ2-1, the V gene TRBV5-1; 10 bases match TRBD1. The CDR3 has 15 residues. The V and J ends lost 4 bases and 5 bases, in that order; junction bases with no gene match: 6. CDR1 SGHRS and CDR2 YFSETQ come from the germline V gene.

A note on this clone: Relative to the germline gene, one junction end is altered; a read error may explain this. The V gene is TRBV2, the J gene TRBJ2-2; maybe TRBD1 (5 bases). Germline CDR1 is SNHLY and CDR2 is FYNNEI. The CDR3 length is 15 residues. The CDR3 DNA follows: TGTGCCAGCAGTCCGTCGACAGCGAACACCGGAGAGCTGTTTTTT. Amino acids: CASSPSTANTGELFF. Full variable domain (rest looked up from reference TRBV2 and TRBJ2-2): EPEVTQTPSHQVTQMGQEVILRCVPISNHLYFYWYRQILGQKVEFLVSFYNNEISEKSEIFDDQFSVERPDGSNFTLKIRSTKLEDSAMYFCASSPSTANTGELFFGEGSRLTVL.

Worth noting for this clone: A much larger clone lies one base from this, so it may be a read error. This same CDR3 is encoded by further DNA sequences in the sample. The CDR3, as DNA: TGCGCCAGCAGCCAGGGACAGGGGGCTCACTATGGCTACACCTTC. It translates to CASSQGQGAHYGYTF. The chain uses TRBV4-1 and TRBJ1-2; TRBD1 aligns across 12 bases. The ends lost 3 bases at V and 3 bases at J; junction bases unmatched: 2. The CDR3 is made up of 15 amino acids. Germline values: CDR1 MGHRA, CDR2 YSYEKL.

CDR3 coding DNA: TGTGCCAGCAGCCAACGCAGACCGGGACCTCTACTGGGGGCTGGGGTCTACAATGAGCAGTTCTTC. Amino acids: CASSQRRPGPLLGAGVYNEQFF. This chain connects TRBV9 to TRBJ2-1, with D possibly TRBD1 on 6 matching bases. CDR1 and CDR2 from the germline V gene are SGDLS and YYNGEE. Trimming pared 4 bases from V and 3 bases from J, leaving 35 bases between. The CDR3 is 22 residues long. Together with reference TRBV9 and TRBJ2-1, the CDR3 gives the full variable domain: DSGVTQTPKHLITATGQRVTLRCSPRSGDLSVYWYQQSLDQGLQFLIQYYNGEERAKGNILERFSAQQFPDLHSELNLSSLELGDSALYFCASSQRRPGPLLGAGVYNEQFFGPGTRLTVL.

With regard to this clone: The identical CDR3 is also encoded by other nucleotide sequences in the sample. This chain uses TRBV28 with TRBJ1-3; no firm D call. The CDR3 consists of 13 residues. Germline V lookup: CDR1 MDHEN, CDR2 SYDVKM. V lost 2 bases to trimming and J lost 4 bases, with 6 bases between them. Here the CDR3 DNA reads TGTGCCAGCAGTTTAGGAGGCGGAAACACCATATATTTT. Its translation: CASSLGGGNTIYF.

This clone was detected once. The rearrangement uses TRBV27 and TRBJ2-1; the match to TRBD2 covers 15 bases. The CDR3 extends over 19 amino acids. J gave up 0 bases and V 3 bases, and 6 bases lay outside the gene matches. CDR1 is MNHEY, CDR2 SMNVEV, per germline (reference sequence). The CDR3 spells CASSLGLAGGRSSYNEQFF. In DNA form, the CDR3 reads TGTGCCAGCAGTTTGGGACTAGCGGGGGGCCGGAGCTCCTACAATGAGCAGTTCTTC.

CDR3 protein: CSVAAPGQRNGYTF. Here the CDR3 DNA reads TGCAGCGTCGCGGCCCCGGGACAGAGAAATGGCTACACCTTC. The chain employs TRBV29-1 and TRBJ1-2; TRBD1 matches at 7 bases. The CDR3 is made up of 14 amino acids. Losses at the gene ends were 6 bases for V and 6 bases for J; bases not matched to a gene: 13. Germline CDR1 is SQVTM and CDR2 is ANQGSEA.